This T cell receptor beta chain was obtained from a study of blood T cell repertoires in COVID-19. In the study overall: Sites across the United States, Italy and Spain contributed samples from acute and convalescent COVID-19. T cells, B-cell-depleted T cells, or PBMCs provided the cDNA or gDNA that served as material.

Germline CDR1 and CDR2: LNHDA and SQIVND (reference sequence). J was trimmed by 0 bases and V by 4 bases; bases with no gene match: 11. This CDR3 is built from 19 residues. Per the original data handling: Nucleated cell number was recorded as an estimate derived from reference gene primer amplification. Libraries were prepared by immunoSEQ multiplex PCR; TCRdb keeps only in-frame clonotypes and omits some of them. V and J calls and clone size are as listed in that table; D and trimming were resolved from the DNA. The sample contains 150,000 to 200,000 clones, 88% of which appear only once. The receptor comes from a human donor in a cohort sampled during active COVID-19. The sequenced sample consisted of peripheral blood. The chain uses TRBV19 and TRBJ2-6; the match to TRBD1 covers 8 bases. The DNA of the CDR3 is TGTGCCAGTAGTACCCTTGGACAGGGTCTAGTCTCTGGGGCCAACGTCCTGACTTTC. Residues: CASSTLGQGLVSGANVLTF.